This TCR beta chain was sequenced for a study of PD-L1 blockade in urothelial cancer. Study at large: Bladder-origin urothelial cancer in males described about 90% of the 29 patients. The study recovered a median of roughly 140,000 T cells per blood sample.

Germline V gene sequence: CDR1 SGHDN, CDR2 FVKESK. The ends lost 3 bases at V and 6 bases at J; junction bases unmatched: 8. This CDR3 is 16 amino acids long. Concerning this clone itself: Its antigen is currently unknown.

This table comes from immunoSEQ multiplex PCR, and its TCRdb copy is limited to in-frame clones, with some not included. The sample yields tens of thousands of clones, about 80% seen once. Study-wide results and limits: Below-median TCR clonality that was measured in pretreatment blood predicted better survival.

Time point noted: peripheral blood 6 weeks after treatment start. Patients yielded 1 to 8 samples each, pretreatment and on-treatment. Source: PBMCs, taken around atezolizumab (anti-PD-L1) treatment. The TCR comes from a man between 65 and 85 years old with urothelial cancer. This chain links TRBV14 with TRBJ1-6, with 7 bases aligning to TRBD1. CDR3 residues: CASSHGSRGVNSPLHF. The CDR3 DNA sequence: TGTGCCAGCAGCCATGGCTCCAGGGGGGTTAATTCACCCCTCCACTTT.